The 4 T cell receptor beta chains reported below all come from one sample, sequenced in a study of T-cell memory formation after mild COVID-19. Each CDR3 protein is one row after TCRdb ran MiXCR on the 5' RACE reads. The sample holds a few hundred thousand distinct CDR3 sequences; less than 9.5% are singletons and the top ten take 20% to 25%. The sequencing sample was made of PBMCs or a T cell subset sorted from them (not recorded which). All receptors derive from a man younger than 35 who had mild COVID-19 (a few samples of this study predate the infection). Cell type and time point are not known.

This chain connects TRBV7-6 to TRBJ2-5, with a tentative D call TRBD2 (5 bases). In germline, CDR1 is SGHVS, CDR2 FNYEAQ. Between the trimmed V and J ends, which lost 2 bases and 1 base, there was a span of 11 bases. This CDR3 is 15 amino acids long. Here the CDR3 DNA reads TGTGCCAGCAGCTTACTCCCTAGCTTCCAAGAGACCCAGTACTTC. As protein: CASSLLPSFQETQYF.

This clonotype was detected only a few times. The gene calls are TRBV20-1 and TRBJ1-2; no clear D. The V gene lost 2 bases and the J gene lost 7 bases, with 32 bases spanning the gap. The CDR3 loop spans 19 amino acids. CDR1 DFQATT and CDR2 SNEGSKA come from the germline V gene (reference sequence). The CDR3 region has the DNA TGCAGTGCTAGAAATTTGGACGACGGTCGGGGTGGGTCTAATGGTGGCTACACCTTC. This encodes CSARNLDDGRGGSNGGYTF.

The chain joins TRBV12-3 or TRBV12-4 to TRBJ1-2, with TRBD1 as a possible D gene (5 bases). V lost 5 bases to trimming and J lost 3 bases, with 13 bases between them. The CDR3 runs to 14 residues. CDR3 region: CASSAGGKDYGYTF. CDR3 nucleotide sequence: TGTGCCAGCAGTGCGGGGGGGAAGGACTATGGCTACACCTTC.

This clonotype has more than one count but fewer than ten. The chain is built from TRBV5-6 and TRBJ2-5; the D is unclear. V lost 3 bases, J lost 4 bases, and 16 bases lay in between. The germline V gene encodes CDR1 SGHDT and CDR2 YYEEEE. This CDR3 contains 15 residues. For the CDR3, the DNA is TGTGCCAGCAGCTCCCAAATGACATTTGGAGAGACCCAGTACTTC. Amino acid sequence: CASSSQMTFGETQYF.